These 14 T cell receptor beta chains were sequenced from one sample in a study of identical twins listed by TCRdb under 2016. The receptor library was made with 5' RACE. Sequenced on an Illumina HiSeq 2000. The public reads were reprocessed in TCRdb via fastp at Q25 and MiXCR, keeping in-frame beta chains. Merged by CDR3 protein, the rows form single entries marked with the most common genes and DNA. The sample table records 450,000 to 650,000 distinct CDR3 sequences; around a tenth of these occur just once. The ten largest clones add up to under 3.5% of the sample. The same specimen was also included in a second study, on yellow fever vaccine responses in identical twins.

Material: PBMCs. These receptor sequences come from a woman between 18 and 29 years old in good health.

This clonotype was seen a few times. The CDR3 spells CASSLHGTTNTGELFF. The CDR3 nucleotides are TGTGCCAGCAGCCTCCACGGGACAACGAACACCGGGGAGCTGTTTTTT. The V call is TRBV11-3, the J call TRBJ2-2, with D maybe TRBD1 (6 bases). V was shortened by 5 bases and J by 0 bases, with 13 bases between the two germline ends. This CDR3 is 16 amino acids long. Per germline, CDR1 SGHNT and CDR2 YENEEA.

This clonotype was detected many times. The J gene is TRBJ2-1, the V gene TRBV6-1; 11 bases line up with TRBD2. This CDR3 region has 14 residues. Germline loops: CDR1 MNHNS, CDR2 SASEGT. V shed 9 bases and J 4 bases; nucleotides not matched to a gene: 5. The CDR3 reads CASSLAGEYNEQFF. In DNA form, the CDR3 reads TGTGCCAGTTCACTAGCGGGAGAGTACAATGAGCAGTTCTTC.

This clonotype has a count of ten or more. V gene TRBV15 combines with J gene TRBJ1-1; no firm D call. CDR3 length equals 14 residues. V was pared by 0 bases and J by 3 bases, with 8 bases between. The germline V gene has CDR1 LNHNV and CDR2 YYDKDF (reference sequence). The CDR3 reads CATSRDRGYTEAFF. The CDR3 nucleotides are TGTGCCACCAGCAGAGATCGAGGGTACACTGAAGCTTTCTTT. The entire variable domain, with the rest obtained from reference TRBV15 and TRBJ1-1, is as follows: DAMVIQNPRYQVTQFGKPVTLSCSQTLNHNVMYWYQQKSSQAPKLLFHYYDKDFNNEADTPDNFQSRRPNTSFCFLDIRSPGLGDTAMYLCATSRDRGYTEAFFGQGTRLTVV.

This clonotype was recorded many times. This chain connects TRBV7-2 to TRBJ2-7; 7 nucleotides align to TRBD1. The germline V gene has CDR1 SGHTA and CDR2 FQGNSA. Losses at the gene ends were 5 bases for V and 2 bases for J; bases not matched to a gene: 9. The CDR3 spans 15 residues. CDR3 loop: CASSEIVGTAYEQYF. Written as DNA, the CDR3 is TGTGCCAGCAGCGAAATTGTTGGGACAGCCTACGAGCAGTACTTC.

A few counts support this clonotype. CDR3 in amino acids: CASSYAGDNEQFF. CDR3 nucleotides: TGTGCCAGCAGTTACGCAGGGGACAATGAGCAGTTCTTC. The chain carries TRBV6-6 and TRBJ2-1, with D possibly matching TRBD1 (6 bases). The germline V and J ends were trimmed by 2 bases and 5 bases, with 7 bases remaining between them. The germline V gene has CDR1 MNHNY and CDR2 SVGAGI (reference sequence). This CDR3 is 13 amino acids long.

V and J are TRBV10-3 and TRBJ2-7; 16 bases agree with TRBD2. This CDR3 is built from 17 residues. The germline V gene has CDR1 ENHRY and CDR2 SYGVKD. With V trimmed by 3 bases and J by 4 bases, 6 bases remained unmatched. In DNA, the CDR3 is TGTGCCATCAGTGACCAGGGACTAGCGGGAGGGAGTTACGAGCAGTACTTC. Its translation: CAISDQGLAGGSYEQYF.

The count of this clonotype is one. V and J are TRBV2 and TRBJ2-7; D gene unclear. CDR1 is SNHLY and CDR2 is FYNNEI in the germline V gene. Between the trimmed V and J ends, which lost 2 bases and 0 bases, there was a span of 8 bases. The CDR3 consists of 14 residues. DNA for the CDR3: TGTGCCAGCAGTGAAAGTCCCAGCTCCTACGAGCAGTACTTC. Protein sequence: CASSESPSSYEQYF.

The chain uses TRBV6-2 or TRBV6-3 and TRBJ2-7; tentative D call: TRBD1 (6 bases). V lost 5 bases and J 6 bases, leaving 20 bases between the germline ends. Germline assignment: CDR1 MNHEY and CDR2 SVGEGT. There are 15 residues in the CDR3. CDR3 loop: CASSDRNPSIGEQYF. CDR3 coding DNA: TGTGCCAGCAGTGACAGGAACCCCTCTATTGGCGAGCAGTACTTC.

This clonotype came up a few times. The chain uses TRBV19 and TRBJ2-1, with TRBD2 matching over 12 bases. The CDR3 totals 15 residues. V gave up 7 bases and J gave up 1 base; unmatched junction bases: 2. CDR1 is LNHDA and CDR2 is SQIVND in the germline V gene (reference sequence). The CDR3 is CASTTSGGSYNEQFF. CDR3 DNA: TGTGCCAGTACAACTAGCGGGGGGTCCTACAATGAGCAGTTCTTC.

This clonotype was seen ten or more times. The chain combines TRBV7-2 with TRBJ1-6, with a tentative D call TRBD1 (6 bases). CDR1 is SGHTA, CDR2 FQGNSA, per germline. This CDR3 has 19 amino acids. V lost 4 bases and J lost 0, with 19 bases in between. CDR3 in amino acids: CASSSTDRLTSSYNSPLHF. In DNA, the CDR3 is TGTGCCAGCAGCTCCACGGACAGATTAACTAGCTCCTATAATTCACCCCTCCACTTT.

This clonotype was recorded many times. This chain uses TRBV7-9 with TRBJ2-3; 14 nucleotides line up with TRBD2. V shed 3 bases and J 6 bases; nucleotides not matched to a gene: 8. This CDR3 has 17 amino acids. CDR1 and CDR2 (germline): SEHNR, FQNEAQ (reference sequence). The CDR3 DNA follows: TGTGCCAGCAGCTTTTCCGGGACTAGCGGGAGTAGGGATACGCAGTATTTT. Protein product: CASSFSGTSGSRDTQYF.

The chain links TRBV7-9 to TRBJ1-1; unclear D gene. The CDR3 extends over 14 amino acids. Germline CDR1 reads SEHNR; CDR2 reads FQNEAQ (reference sequence). Deletions cut 3 bases from V and 1 base from J, with 9 bases between. For the CDR3, the DNA is TGTGCCAGCAGCTTCGGTCAAACGAACACTGAAGCTTTCTTT. Protein product: CASSFGQTNTEAFF.

This chain links TRBV5-1 with TRBJ2-7; TRBD1 aligns across 7 bases. The CDR3 consists of 15 residues. CDR1 SGHRS and CDR2 YFSETQ come from the germline V gene. V gave up 0 bases and J gave up 3 bases; unmatched junction bases: 6. The CDR3 is CASSLGQGYNYEQYF. CDR3 coding DNA: TGCGCCAGCAGCTTGGGACAGGGATATAACTACGAGCAGTACTTC. Full variable domain (missing parts from reference TRBV5-1 and TRBJ2-7): KAGVTQTPRYLIKTRGQQVTLSCSPISGHRSVSWYQQTPGQGLQFLFEYFSETQRNKGNFPGRFSGRQFSNSRSEMNVSTLELGDSALYLCASSLGQGYNYEQYFGPGTRLTVT.

This clonotype was counted only a few times. This CDR3 reads CASSVGTETEAFF. The CDR3 region has the DNA TGTGCCAGCAGCGTCGGGACTGAAACTGAAGCTTTCTTT. The chain carries TRBV7-8 and TRBJ1-1, with D possibly matching TRBD1 (5 bases). V lost 5 bases, J lost 5 bases, and 12 bases lay in between. CDR3 length: 13 residues. The germline V gene has CDR1 SGHVS and CDR2 FQNEAQ. The whole variable domain, filled in from reference TRBV7-8 and TRBJ1-1, reads GAGVSQSPRYKVAKRGQDVALRCDPISGHVSLFWYQQALGQGPEFLTYFQNEAQLDKSGLPSDRFFAERPEGSVSTLKIQRTQQEDSAVYLCASSVGTETEAFFGQGTRLTVV.